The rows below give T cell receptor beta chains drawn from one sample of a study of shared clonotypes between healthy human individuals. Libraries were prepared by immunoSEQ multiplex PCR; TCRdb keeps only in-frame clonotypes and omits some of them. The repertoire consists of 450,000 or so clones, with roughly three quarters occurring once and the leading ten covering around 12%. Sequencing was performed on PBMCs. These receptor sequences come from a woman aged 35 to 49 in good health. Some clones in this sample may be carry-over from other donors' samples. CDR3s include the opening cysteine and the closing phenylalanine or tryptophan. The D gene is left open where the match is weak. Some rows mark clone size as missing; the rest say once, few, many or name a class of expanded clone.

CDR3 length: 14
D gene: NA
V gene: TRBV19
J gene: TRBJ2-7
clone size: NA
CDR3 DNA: TGTGCCAGTAGTATCCAAAAGGGAGCCTACGAGCAGTACTTC
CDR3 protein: CASSIQKGAYEQYF

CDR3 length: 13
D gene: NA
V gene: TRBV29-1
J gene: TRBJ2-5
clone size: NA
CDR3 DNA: TGCAGCGTTGAGGGCAGAGCCCAAGAGACCCAGTACTTC
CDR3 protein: CSVEGRAQETQYF

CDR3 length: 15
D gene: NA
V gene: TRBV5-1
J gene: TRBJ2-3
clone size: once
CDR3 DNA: TGCGCCAGCAGAACTACCGGAGGGGGGGCAGATACGCAGTATTTT
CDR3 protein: CASRTTGGGADTQYF

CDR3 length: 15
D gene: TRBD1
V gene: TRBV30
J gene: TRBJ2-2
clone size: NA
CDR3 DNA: TGTGCCTGGAGAGCCGGGACAGGGGAGGCTGGGGAGCTGTTTTTT
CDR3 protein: CAWRAGTGEAGELFF

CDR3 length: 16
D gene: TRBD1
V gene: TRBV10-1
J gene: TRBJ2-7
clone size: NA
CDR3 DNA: TGCGCCAGCAGAGCAACCGGGACAGGGGACTCCTACGAGCAGTACTTC
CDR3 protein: CASRATGTGDSYEQYF

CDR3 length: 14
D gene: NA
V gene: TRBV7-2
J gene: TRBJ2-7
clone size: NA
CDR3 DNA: TGTGCCAGCAGCTTAGATGGACAGTCCTACGAGCAGTACTTC
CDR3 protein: CASSLDGQSYEQYF

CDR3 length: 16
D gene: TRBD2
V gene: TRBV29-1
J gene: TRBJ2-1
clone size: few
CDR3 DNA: TGCAGCGTTGAGCCGTTTGGGCTAGCGGGAACGTATGAGCAGTTCTTC
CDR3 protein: CSVEPFGLAGTYEQFF

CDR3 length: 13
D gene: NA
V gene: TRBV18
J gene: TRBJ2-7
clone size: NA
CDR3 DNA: TGTGCCAGCTGCCGGGACAACGTCTACGAGCAGTACTTC
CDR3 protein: CASCRDNVYEQYF

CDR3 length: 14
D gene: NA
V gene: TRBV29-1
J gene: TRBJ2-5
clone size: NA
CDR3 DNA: TGCAGCGTTGACAAAGGCAGGGTTCAAGAGACCCAGTACTTC
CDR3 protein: CSVDKGRVQETQYF

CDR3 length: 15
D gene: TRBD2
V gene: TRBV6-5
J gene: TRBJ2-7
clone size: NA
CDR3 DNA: TGTGCAACGGGCCTAGCGGGAGGGAGCTCCTACGAGCAGTACTTC
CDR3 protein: CATGLAGGSSYEQYF

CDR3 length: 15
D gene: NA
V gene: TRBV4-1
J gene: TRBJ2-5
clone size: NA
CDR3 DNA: TGCGCCAGCAGCCAAGATTCTCGAAACCAAGAGACCCAGTACTTC
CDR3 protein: CASSQDSRNQETQYF

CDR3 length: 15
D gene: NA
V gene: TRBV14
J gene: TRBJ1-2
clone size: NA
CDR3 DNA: TGTGCCAGCAGCCAAGTGGGGGGCGCGGACTATGGCTACACCTTC
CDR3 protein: CASSQVGGADYGYTF

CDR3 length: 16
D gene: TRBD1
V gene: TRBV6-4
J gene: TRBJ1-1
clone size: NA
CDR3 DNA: TGTGCCAGCAGTGAATCGACAGGGGGCGAGTACACTGAAGCTTTCTTT
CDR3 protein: CASSESTGGEYTEAFF

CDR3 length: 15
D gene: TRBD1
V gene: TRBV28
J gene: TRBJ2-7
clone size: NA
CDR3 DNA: TGTGCCAGCAGCCCAGAGGACAGGGACTTGGGCGAGCAGTACTTC
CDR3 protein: CASSPEDRDLGEQYF

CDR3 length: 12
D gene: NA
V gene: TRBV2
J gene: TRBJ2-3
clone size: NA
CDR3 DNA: TGTGCCAGCCACACCCTCCCAGATACGCAGTATTTT
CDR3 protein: CASHTLPDTQYF

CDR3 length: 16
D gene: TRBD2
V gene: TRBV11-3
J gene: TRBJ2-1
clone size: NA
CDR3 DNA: TGTGCCAGCAGCCCCAGGACTAGCGGAGCCTACAATGAGCAGTTCTTC
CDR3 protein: CASSPRTSGAYNEQFF

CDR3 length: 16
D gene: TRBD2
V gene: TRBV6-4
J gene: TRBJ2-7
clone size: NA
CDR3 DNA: TGTGCCAGCAGTGTACTAGCGGGGCACCTCTCCTACGAGCAGTACTTC
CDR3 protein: CASSVLAGHLSYEQYF

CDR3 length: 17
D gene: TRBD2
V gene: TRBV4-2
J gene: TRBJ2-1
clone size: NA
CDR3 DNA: TGTGCCAGCAGCCAAGAAGGGGCGGGAGGGCCCTCGGATGAGCAGTTCTTC
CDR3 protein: CASSQEGAGGPSDEQFF

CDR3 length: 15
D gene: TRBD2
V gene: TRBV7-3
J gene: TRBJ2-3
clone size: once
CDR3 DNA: TGTGCCAGCCTCGGGACTAGCGGGAGGCCAGATACGCAGTATTTT
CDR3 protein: CASLGTSGRPDTQYF

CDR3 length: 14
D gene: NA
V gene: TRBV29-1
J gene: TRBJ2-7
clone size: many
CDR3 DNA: TGCAGCGTCCGGACAGTCAGAACTTTCTACGAGCAGTACTTC
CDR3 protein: CSVRTVRTFYEQYF

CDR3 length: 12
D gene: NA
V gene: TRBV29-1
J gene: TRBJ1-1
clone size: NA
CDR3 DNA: TGCAGCGTGGACCTCGGTGGGACTGAAGCTTTCTTT
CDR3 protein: CSVDLGGTEAFF

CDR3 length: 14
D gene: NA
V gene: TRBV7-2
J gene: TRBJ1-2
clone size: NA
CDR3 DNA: TGTGCCAGCAGCTTATTGGGCAGTAACTATGGCTACACCTTC
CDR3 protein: CASSLLGSNYGYTF

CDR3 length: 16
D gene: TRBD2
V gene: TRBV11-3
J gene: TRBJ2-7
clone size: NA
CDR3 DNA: TGTGCCAGCAGCTTAGGTGGAGCGGGAGGATCCTACGAGCAGTACTTC
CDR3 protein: CASSLGGAGGSYEQYF

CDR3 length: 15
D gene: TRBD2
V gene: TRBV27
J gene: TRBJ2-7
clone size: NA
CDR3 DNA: TGTGCCAGCAGTTCCCCCGGGACTAACTCCTACGAGCAGTACTTC
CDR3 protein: CASSSPGTNSYEQYF

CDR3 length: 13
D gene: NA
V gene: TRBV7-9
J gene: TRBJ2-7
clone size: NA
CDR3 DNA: TGTGCCAGCAGCTTAGGTCGGTCCTACGAGCAGTACTTC
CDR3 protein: CASSLGRSYEQYF

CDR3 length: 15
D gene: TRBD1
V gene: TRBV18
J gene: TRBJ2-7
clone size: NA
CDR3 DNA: TGTGCCAGCTCACCCACCAGGACAGGGGGGACCGAGCAGTACTTC
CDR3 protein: CASSPTRTGGTEQYF

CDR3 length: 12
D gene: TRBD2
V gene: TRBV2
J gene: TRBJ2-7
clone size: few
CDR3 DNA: TGTGCCAGCGGGGGACTAGCGGGCGAGCAGTACTTC
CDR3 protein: CASGGLAGEQYF

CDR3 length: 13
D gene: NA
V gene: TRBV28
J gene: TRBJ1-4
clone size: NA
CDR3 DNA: TGTGCCAGCAGTTTAGGACAGTTAGAAAAACTGTTTTTT
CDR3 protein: CASSLGQLEKLFF

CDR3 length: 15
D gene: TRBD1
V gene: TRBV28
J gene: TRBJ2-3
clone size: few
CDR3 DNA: TGTGCCAGCACTGAGGGGACAGGGAGAACAGATACGCAGTATTTT
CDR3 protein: CASTEGTGRTDTQYF

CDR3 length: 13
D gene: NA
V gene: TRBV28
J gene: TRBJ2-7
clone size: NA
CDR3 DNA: TGTGCCAGCAGATCGACAGTTTCCTACGAGCAGTACTTC
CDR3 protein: CASRSTVSYEQYF

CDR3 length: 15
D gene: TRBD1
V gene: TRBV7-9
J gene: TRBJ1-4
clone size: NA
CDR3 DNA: TGTGCCAGCAGCTTACAGGGGGCGTGGGGTGAAAAACTGTTTTTT
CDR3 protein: CASSLQGAWGEKLFF

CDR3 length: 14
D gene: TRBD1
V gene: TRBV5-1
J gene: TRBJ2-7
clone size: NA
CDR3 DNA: TGCGCCAGCAGCGGTAGGGACAGCTCCTACGAGCAGTACTTC
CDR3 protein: CASSGRDSSYEQYF

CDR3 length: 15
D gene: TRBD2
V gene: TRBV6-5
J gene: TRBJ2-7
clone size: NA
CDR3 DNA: TGTGCCAGCAGTTACGGCGGCGGGAGTATGTACGAGCAGTACTTC
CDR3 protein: CASSYGGGSMYEQYF

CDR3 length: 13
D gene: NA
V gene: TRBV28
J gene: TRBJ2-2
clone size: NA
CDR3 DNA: TGTGCCAGCAGTTTAGACCTGCACGGGGAGCTGTTTTTT
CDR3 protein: CASSLDLHGELFF

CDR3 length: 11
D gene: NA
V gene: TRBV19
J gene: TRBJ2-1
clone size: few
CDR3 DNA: TGTGCCACGGGACCGTACAATGAGCAGTTCTTC
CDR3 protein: CATGPYNEQFF

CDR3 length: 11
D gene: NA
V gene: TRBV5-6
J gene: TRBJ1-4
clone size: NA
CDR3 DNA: TGTGCCAGCAGCTTGGGAGAAAAACTGTTTTTT
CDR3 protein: CASSLGEKLFF

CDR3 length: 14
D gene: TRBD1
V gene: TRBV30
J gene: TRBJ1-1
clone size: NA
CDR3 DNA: TGTGCCTGGAGAGCCGACAGGGGGCTAACTGAAGCTTTCTTT
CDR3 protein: CAWRADRGLTEAFF

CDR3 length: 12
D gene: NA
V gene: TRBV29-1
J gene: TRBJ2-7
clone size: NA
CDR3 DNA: TGCAGCGCTAAAGGGGAGTTCCACGAGCAGTACTTC
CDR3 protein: CSAKGEFHEQYF

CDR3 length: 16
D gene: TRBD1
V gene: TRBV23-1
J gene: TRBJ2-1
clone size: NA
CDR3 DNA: TGCGCCAGCAGTCCCGGGGGACAGGGGGCCTACAATGAGCAGTTCTTC
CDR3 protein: CASSPGGQGAYNEQFF

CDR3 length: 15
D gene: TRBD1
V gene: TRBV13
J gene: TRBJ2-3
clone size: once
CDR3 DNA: TGTGCCAGCAGGCCGGGACAGGGAGTGATAGATACGCAGTATTTT
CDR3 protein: CASRPGQGVIDTQYF

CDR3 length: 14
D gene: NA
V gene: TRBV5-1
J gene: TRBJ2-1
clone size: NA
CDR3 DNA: TGCGCCAGCAGCTTGGCCACTAACGGAGATGAGCAGTTCTTC
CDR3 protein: CASSLATNGDEQFF

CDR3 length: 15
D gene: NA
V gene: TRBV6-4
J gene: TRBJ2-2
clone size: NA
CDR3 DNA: TGTGCCAGCAGTGTACAGGCGGAAGGGACCGGGGAGCTGTTTTTT
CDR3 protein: CASSVQAEGTGELFF

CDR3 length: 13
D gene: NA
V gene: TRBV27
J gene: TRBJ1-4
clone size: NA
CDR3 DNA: TGTGCCAGCAGGGGTGGACCAAGTGAAAAACTGTTTTTT
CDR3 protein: CASRGGPSEKLFF

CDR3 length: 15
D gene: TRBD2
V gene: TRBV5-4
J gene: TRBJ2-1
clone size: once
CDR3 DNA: TGTGCCAGCAGCTTGGGACTAGCTGACTACAATGAGCAGTTCTTC
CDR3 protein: CASSLGLADYNEQFF